This T cell receptor (beta chain) is from a study of blood T cell repertoires in COVID-19 (dated by TCRdb to 2018 to 2021). Background for the entire study: Samples covering the acute and convalescent phases of COVID-19 were provided by collaborators in the United States, Italy and Spain. The material from the prospective study consisted of cDNA or gDNA derived from T cells, B-cell-depleted T cells, or PBMCs. Deeply sampled blood TCRbeta repertoires from subjects exposed to, actively infected with, or recovered from COVID-19 were included in the dataset. The repertoires were released in a freely available public database meant as a resource for research on the immune response to SARS-CoV-2. Samples came from the ongoing ImmuneRACE study (first 160 participants) plus 1,254 subjects from 6 global collaborators. The sample metadata nearly always contained a de-identified subject ID, COVID-19 status, age in years and sex. HLA class I and class II types, where available, came from metadata supplied by the sample provider rather than from assay-based typing. Beyond this particular receptor, the publication reports: Clinical and demographic metadata were provided uncurated, with the amount varying by source and participant.

Enrolling through a virtual design, the prospective study's participants ranged in age from roughly 18 to 95 years and lived across 20 to 30 United States geographic areas. In the prospective study, cohorts were assigned on the basis of participant-reported clinical history obtained from a screening survey and a study questionnaire. In the prospective study, whole blood, serum and a nasopharyngeal or oropharyngeal swab were collected from each participant by mobile phlebotomists. Participants in the prospective study had the option to provide additional blood draws and questionnaires over an approximately 2-month period. Before DNA extraction, prospective study blood samples were shipped either frozen or at room temperature. TCRbeta CDR3 regions were amplified from genomic DNA using the immunoSEQ Assay, a bias-controlled multiplex PCR. Processing in the source paper ran as follows. Nucleated cell counts per sample were estimated from amplification of reference gene primers within the assay. To quantify the absolute abundance of each unique TCRbeta CDR3 rearrangement, sequence reads were collapsed and filtered. For each sample, productive Simpson clonality was calculated by taking the square root of Simpson's diversity index across productive rearrangements. Entries here come from immuneACCESS through TCRdb and include only in-frame sequences with V and J called. Some clones fail to appear in such tables; in the studies checked, an unresolved V gene covers under half of the shortfall, and the cause of the remainder is unknown. D and trimming come from the DNA, and the V and J calls and clone size come from that table. Across this sample there are about 280,000 clones, with 85% to 90% seen only once. About 4% of the sample is in the top ten clones.

About this clone itself: What this receptor recognizes is not known. No clone much larger than this one lies a single base away; base qualities are absent.

Its CDR3 holds 15 amino acids, cysteine through phenylalanine. Left in the record is the CDR3 DNA by itself, 45 bases read in frame from the first base. Recombination connected TRBV21-1 to TRBJ1-6; the table's TRBD1 call for D was not verified on the DNA. TRBV21-1 is annotated as a pseudogene. The receptor was isolated from a woman in her twenties or thirties with acute COVID-19. The sequenced sample consisted of PBMCs or T cells enriched from blood (not recorded which). The DNA sequence reads TGTGCCAGCAGCAAAATCGCAGGCGAGAATTCACCCCTCCACTTT. It encodes CASSKIAGENSPLHF.